This T cell receptor beta chain was observed in a study of cytomegalovirus exposure and HLA in healthy donors. Trimming removed 6 bases from V and 1 base from J, with 6 bases in between. CDR1 MNHEY and CDR2 SVGAGI come from the germline V gene. The CDR3 is 12 amino acids. Study findings and constraints: Later analysis associated a missense DCLRE1C variant with TCR beta V- and J-gene trimming.

PCR employed 60 Vbeta and 13 Jbeta primers. TCRdb keeps only in-frame clones here, not all; method: immunoSEQ multiplex PCR. Counted here are about 180,000 clones, about 80% occurring once; the ten biggest clones make up 0.65% to 0.75%. As for this clone: Antigen: not known.

The clonotype comes from a middle-aged woman in good health and CMV-seronegative. The material sequenced was PBMCs. This chain uses TRBV6-5 with TRBJ1-1; D is uncertain. The CDR3 region has the DNA TGTGCCAGCAGGGAGGGGAACACTGAAGCTTTCTTT. This encodes CASREGNTEAFF.